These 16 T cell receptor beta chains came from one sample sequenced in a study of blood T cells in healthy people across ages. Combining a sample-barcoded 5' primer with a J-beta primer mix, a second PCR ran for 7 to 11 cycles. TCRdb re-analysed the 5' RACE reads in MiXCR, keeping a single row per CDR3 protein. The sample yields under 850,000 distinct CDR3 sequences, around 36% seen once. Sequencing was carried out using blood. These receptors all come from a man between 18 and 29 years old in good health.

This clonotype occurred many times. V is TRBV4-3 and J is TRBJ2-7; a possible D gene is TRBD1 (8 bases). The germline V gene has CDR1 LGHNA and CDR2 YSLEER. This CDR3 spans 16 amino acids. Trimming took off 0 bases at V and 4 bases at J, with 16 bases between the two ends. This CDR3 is CASSQDQGAGVYEQYF. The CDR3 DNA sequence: TGCGCCAGCAGCCAAGATCAGGGGGCGGGAGTTTACGAGCAGTACTTC.

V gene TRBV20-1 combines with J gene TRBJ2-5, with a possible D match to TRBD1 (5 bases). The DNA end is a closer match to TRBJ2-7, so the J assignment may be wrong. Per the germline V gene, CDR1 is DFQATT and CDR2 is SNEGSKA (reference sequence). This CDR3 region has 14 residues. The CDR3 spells CSASPQGSGYEQYF. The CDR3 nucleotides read TGCAGTGCTTCCCCGCAGGGTTCGGGCTACGAGCAGTACTTC.

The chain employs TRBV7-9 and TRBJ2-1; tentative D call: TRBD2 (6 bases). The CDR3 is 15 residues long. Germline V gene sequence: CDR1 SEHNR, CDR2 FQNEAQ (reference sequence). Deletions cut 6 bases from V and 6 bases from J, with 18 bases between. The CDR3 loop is CASRTGLRRGNEQFF. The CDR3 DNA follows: TGTGCCAGCAGGACGGGACTCCGAAGGGGCAATGAGCAGTTCTTC.

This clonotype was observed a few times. The CDR3 DNA sequence: TGTGCCAGCAGCCGGGTAGGACTAGCGGGGATCACAGATACGCAGTATTTT. It translates to CASSRVGLAGITDTQYF. The chain uses TRBV12-3 or TRBV12-4 and TRBJ2-3; 12 bases map to TRBD2. The V segment lost 6 bases and the J segment 2 bases; nucleotides outside the gene matches: 9. The CDR3 contains 17 residues.

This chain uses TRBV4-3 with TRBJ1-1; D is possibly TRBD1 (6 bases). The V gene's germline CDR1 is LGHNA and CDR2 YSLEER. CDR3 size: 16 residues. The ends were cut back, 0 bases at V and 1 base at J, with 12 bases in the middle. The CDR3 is CASSQERWTANTEAFF. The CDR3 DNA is TGCGCCAGCAGCCAAGAACGGTGGACAGCGAACACTGAAGCTTTCTTT.

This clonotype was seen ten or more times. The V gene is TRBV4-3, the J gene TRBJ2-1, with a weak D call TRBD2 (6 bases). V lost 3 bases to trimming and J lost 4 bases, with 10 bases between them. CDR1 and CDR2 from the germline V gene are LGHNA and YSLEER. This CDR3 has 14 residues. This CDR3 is CASSQGLSYNEQFF. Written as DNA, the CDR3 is TGCGCCAGCAGCCAGGGACTTTCTTACAATGAGCAGTTCTTC.

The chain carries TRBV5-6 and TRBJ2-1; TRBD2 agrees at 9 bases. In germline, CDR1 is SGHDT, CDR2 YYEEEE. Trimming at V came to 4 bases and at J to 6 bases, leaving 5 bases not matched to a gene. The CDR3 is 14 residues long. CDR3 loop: CASSVAGAFNEQFF. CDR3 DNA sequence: TGTGCCAGCAGCGTAGCGGGGGCTTTCAATGAGCAGTTCTTC. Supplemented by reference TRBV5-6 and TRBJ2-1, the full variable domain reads DAGVTQSPTHLIKTRGQQVTLRCSPKSGHDTVSWYQQALGQGPQFIFQYYEEEERQRGNFPDRFSGHQFPNYSSELNVNALLLGDSALYLCASSVAGAFNEQFFGPGTRLTVL.

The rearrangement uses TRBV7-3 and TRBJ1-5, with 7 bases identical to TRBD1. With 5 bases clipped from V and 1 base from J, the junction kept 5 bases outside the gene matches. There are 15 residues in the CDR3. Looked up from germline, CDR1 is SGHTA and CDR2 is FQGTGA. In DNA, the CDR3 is TGTGCCAGCAGCCGTCCGGGACAGAGCAATCAGCCCCAGCATTTT. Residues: CASSRPGQSNQPQHF.

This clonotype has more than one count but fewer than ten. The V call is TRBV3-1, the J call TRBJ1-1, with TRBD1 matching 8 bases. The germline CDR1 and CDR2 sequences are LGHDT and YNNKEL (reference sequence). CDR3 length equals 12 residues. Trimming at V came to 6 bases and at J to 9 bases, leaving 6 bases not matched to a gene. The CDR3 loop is CASRDTGGQAFF. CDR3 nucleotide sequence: TGTGCCAGCAGAGACACAGGGGGACAAGCTTTCTTT. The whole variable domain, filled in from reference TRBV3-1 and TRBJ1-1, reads DTAVSQTPKYLVTQMGNDKSIKCEQNLGHDTMYWYKQDSKKFLKIMFSYNNKELIINETVPNRFSPKSPDKAHLNLHINSLELGDSAVYFCASRDTGGQAFFGQGTRLTVV.

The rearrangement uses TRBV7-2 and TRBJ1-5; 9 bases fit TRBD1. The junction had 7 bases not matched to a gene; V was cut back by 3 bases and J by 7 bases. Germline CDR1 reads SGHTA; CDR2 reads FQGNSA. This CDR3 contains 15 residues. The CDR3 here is CASSFTGGSGQPQHF. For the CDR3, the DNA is TGTGCCAGCAGCTTTACAGGGGGCTCTGGACAGCCCCAGCATTTT.

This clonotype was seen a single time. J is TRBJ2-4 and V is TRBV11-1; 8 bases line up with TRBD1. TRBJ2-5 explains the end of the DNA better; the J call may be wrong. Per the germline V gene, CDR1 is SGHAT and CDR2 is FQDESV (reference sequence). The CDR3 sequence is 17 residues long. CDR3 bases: TGTGCCAGCAGCCGGACAGGGAATACGATTAACCAAGAGACCCAGTACTTC. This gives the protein CASSRTGNTINQETQYF.

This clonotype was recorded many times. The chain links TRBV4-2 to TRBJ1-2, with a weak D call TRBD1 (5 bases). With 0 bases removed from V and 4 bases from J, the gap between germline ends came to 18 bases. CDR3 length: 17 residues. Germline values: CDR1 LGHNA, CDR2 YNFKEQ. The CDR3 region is CASSQDLIGGRSYGYTF. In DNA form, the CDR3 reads TGTGCCAGCAGCCAAGATCTCATCGGGGGGAGAAGCTATGGCTACACCTTC.

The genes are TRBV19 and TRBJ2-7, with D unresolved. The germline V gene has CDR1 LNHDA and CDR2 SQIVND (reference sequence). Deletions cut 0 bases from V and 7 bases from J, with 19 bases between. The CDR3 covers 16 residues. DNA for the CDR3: TGTGCCAGTAGTATAGATTACGATAGTGGGCCACATGAGCAGTACTTC. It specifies CASSIDYDSGPHEQYF.

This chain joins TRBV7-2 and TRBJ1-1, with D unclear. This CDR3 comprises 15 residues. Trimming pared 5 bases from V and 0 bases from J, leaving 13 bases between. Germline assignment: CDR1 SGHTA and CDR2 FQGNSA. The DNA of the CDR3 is TGTGCCAGCAGCCTCCCTCCCCCTATGAACACTGAAGCTTTCTTT. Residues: CASSLPPPMNTEAFF.

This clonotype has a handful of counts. CDR3 sequence reads: CASSQEPLETQYF. In nucleotides, the CDR3 is TGCGCCAGCAGCCAAGAGCCGCTAGAGACCCAGTACTTC. V usage is TRBV4-3 and J usage is TRBJ2-5; no clear D. The CDR3 runs to 13 residues. Germline CDR1 and CDR2: LGHNA and YSLEER. With 0 bases removed from V and 4 bases from J, the gap between germline ends came to 6 bases.

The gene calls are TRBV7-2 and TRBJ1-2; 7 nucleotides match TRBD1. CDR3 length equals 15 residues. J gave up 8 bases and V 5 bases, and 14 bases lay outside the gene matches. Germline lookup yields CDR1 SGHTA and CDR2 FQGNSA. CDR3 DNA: TGTGCCAGCAGCCTAAGTGGGGCCCGACAGGGCGGCTACACCTTC. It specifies CASSLSGARQGGYTF.